The rows below give T cell receptor beta chains drawn from one sample of a study of post-analysis software for immune sequencing data. TCRdb recomputed calls from the PCR reads with MiXCR, one row per CDR3 protein. The profile shows approximately 400,000 distinct CDR3 sequences, less than 40% of them singletons. The source material was blood. These receptors all stem from a girl under 18 with multiple sclerosis. Both conserved end residues are part of each CDR3.

j_call,v_call,cdr3_aa
TRBJ1-5,TRBV27,CASSTGTANQPQHF
TRBJ2-4,TRBV20-1,CSGRKPSGQYF
TRBJ2-5,TRBV6-6,CASSYQGETQYF
TRBJ2-7,TRBV6-1,CASGGGGAEQYF
NA,TRBV28,CASSLYLGGEQYF
TRBJ1-2,TRBV29-1,CSVEAPGQGLGGYTF
TRBJ2-5,TRBV19,CASRGSGQETQYF
TRBJ1-1,TRBV20-1,CSARDQRQGLVEAFF
TRBJ2-4,TRBV5-5,CASSLRQGVSDLVKNIQYF
TRBJ1-1,TRBV20-1,CSATWGRGNTEAFF
TRBJ1-2,TRBV4-1,CASSQDRYSSYYGYTF
TRBJ2-3,TRBV5-1,CAGSPLAGPTDTQYF
TRBJ2-1,TRBV14,CASSPRPAAIPTNEQFF
TRBJ2-5,TRBV7-3,CASSLTGGGTGQYF
TRBJ1-2,TRBV3-1,CASSQGSGANYGYTF
TRBJ2-1,TRBV6-5,CASSYAAGALYNEQFF
TRBJ2-5,TRBV5-5,CASSPSNRAQETQYF
TRBJ1-2,TRBV6-5,CASSSSDRVDGYIF
TRBJ2-3,TRBV12-3/TRBV12-4,CASSPRGTDTDTQYF
TRBJ2-2,TRBV20-1,CSALDRGLGNTGELFF
TRBJ2-7,TRBV5-1,CASSLEYPMTYEQYF
TRBJ1-1,TRBV6-2/TRBV6-3,CASSLGQRTFF
TRBJ2-5,TRBV29-1,CSVGSGQETQYF
TRBJ2-1,TRBV20-1,CSAMKREGLWEQFF
TRBJ2-6,TRBV20-1,CSAGDSWGRSSGANVLTF
TRBJ2-1,TRBV20-1,CSAGLAGGREQFF
TRBJ1-4,TRBV12-3/TRBV12-4,CASSMGLGTTNEKLFF
NA,TRBV7-3,CASSPTGGRGPYEQYF
TRBJ2-5,TRBV10-3,CAISEPTGSETQYF
TRBJ2-3,TRBV9,CASSGLRPGGPTDTQYF
TRBJ2-7,TRBV12-3/TRBV12-4,CASSLSRVDEQYF
TRBJ1-1,TRBV7-9,CASSSLGAIRGTEAFF
TRBJ2-2,TRBV9,CASSTGTSYVGELFF
TRBJ2-1,TRBV7-8,CASSSTGRGYNEQFF
TRBJ2-1,TRBV29-1,CSVPDRTYNEQFF
TRBJ2-1,TRBV20-1,CSATPDRGNEQFF
TRBJ2-7,TRBV20-1,CSVIQGRNHEQYF
TRBJ1-2,TRBV7-9,CASSSRDRLNYGYTF
TRBJ1-5,TRBV7-8,CASSLASGEQPQHF
TRBJ2-7,TRBV9,CASSVGTGAALEQYF
TRBJ1-1,TRBV11-2,CASSFGGGTEAFF
TRBJ2-1,TRBV12-3/TRBV12-4,CASSYGGQATNEQFF
TRBJ1-4,TRBV10-2,CASSELQATNEKLFF